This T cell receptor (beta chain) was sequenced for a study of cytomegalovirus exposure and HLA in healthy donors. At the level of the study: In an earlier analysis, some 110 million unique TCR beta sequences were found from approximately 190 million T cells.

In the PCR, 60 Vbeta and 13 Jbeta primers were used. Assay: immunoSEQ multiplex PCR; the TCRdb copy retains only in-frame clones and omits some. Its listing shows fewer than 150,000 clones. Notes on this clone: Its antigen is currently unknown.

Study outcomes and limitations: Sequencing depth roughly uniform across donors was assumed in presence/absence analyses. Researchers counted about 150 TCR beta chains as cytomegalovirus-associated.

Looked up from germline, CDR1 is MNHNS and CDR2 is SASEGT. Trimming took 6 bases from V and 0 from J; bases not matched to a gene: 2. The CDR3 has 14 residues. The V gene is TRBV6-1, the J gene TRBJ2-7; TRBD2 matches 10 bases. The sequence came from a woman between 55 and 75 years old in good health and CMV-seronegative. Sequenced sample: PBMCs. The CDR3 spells CASSTSGNSYEQYF. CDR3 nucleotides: TGTGCCAGCAGCACTAGCGGGAACTCCTACGAGCAGTACTTC.